The clone carrying this TCR beta chain occurred a few times. Authors' data handling: Using reference gene primer amplification, nucleated cell counts were estimated. Repertoires were generated with immunoSEQ multiplex PCR, while TCRdb's copy carries only in-frame clones and drops some. Clone size and the V and J calls come from that table; the DNA yielded D and trimming. The sample consists of more than 200,000 clones, approximately 83% of them appearing once. The source of the sample is a study of blood T cell repertoires in COVID-19. Study summary: Some COVID-19 samples were acute and others convalescent; all came from the United States, Italy and Spain.

This CDR3 has 14 amino acids. Germline values: CDR1 GTSNPN, CDR2 SVGIG (reference sequence). Trimming shortened V by 4 bases and J by 1 base, and 13 bases separated the two germline ends. The V gene is TRBV30, the J gene TRBJ1-1; D perhaps matches TRBD1 (6 bases). The receptor comes from a woman in her 40s with active or convalescent COVID-19. Sequencing used peripheral blood. The CDR3 is CAWNLGAANTEAFF. The CDR3 nucleotides are TGTGCCTGGAATTTGGGGGCCGCGAACACTGAAGCTTTCTTT.